Detailed here is one TCR beta chain. Its specificity is unknown. V was pared by 2 bases and J by 2 bases, with 15 bases of the junction left unmatched. The CDR3 sequence is 19 residues long. From germline, CDR1 is SNHLY and CDR2 FYNNEI. This sample stems from a study of cytomegalovirus exposure and HLA in healthy donors. Study results and caveats: Cytomegalovirus-associated TCR beta chains were listed, numbering 164.

The protocol was immunoSEQ multiplex PCR, while the TCRdb copy is restricted to in-frame clones and leaves out a portion. The sample shows tens of thousands of clones, 85% to 95% of them seen only once. The specimen sequenced was PBMCs. This chain joins TRBV2 and TRBJ1-5; 7 nucleotides line up with TRBD1. The sequence derives from a young man in good health and CMV-seronegative. The DNA for the CDR3 is TGTGCCAGCAGTGAACGTAGGACAGGTGGCAAAGCGGGCAATCAGCCCCAGCATTTT. This encodes CASSERRTGGKAGNQPQHF.